The 29 T cell receptor beta chains reported below all come from one sample, sequenced in a study of spatial heterogeneity in lung cancer. Study-level points and caveats: Within tumors, counts of expanded alpha and beta TCRs tracked tumor mutation counts.

Their antigens remain unidentified. Time point given: sample taken at primary tumor resection. A single record per CDR3 protein comes from TCRdb applying MiXCR to the 5' RACE reads. The sample carries more than 25,000 distinct CDR3 sequences, 7.1% recorded once. The sample in question was lung tumor tissue, obtained at surgery. The receptor source for this set is a male donor with early-stage non-small cell lung cancer.

This clonotype was seen more than once but under ten times. The chain joins TRBV5-1 to TRBJ1-5; no reliable D call. The germline V and J ends were trimmed by 2 bases and 5 bases, with 8 bases remaining between them. The CDR3 has 13 amino acids. In germline, CDR1 is SGHRS, CDR2 YFSETQ. Here the CDR3 DNA reads TGCGCCAGCAGCTTTACGGTAGATCAGCCCCAGCATTTT. This sequence encodes CASSFTVDQPQHF.

Many counts were recorded for this clonotype. The J gene is TRBJ2-7, the V gene TRBV5-1, with D possibly TRBD2 on 5 matching bases. This CDR3 has 13 amino acids. In germline, CDR1 is SGHRS, CDR2 YFSETQ. V was shortened by 1 base and J by 2 bases, with 7 bases between the two germline ends. CDR3 amino acids: CASSLNSAYEQYF. Written as DNA, the CDR3 is TGCGCCAGCAGCTTGAATAGCGCCTACGAGCAGTACTTC.

The table lists this clonotype with many counts. This chain uses TRBV4-1 with TRBJ2-3; 7 bases map to TRBD1. V was clipped by 4 bases and J by 6 bases; unmatched bases: 10. The CDR3 sequence is 15 residues long. Germline assignment: CDR1 MGHRA and CDR2 YSYEKL. The CDR3 spells CASSRGQSSGDTQYF. The CDR3 DNA reads TGCGCCAGCAGCCGGGGACAGTCCTCGGGCGATACGCAGTATTTT.

The V gene is TRBV28, the J gene TRBJ1-4; D gene unclear. CDR1 is MDHEN and CDR2 is SYDVKM in the germline V gene. The CDR3 is 12 residues long. Trimming cost V 6 bases and J 0 bases, with 2 bases left between them. This chain's CDR3 is CASSSTNEKLFF. The CDR3, as DNA: TGTGCCAGCAGCTCAACTAATGAAAAACTGTTTTTT.

This clonotype was picked up many times. This sequence joins TRBV27 and TRBJ2-5, with 10 bases fitting TRBD1. V lost 6 bases and J lost 5; bases outside the gene matches: 9. This CDR3 comprises 15 residues. The V gene's germline CDR1 is MNHEY and CDR2 SMNVEV (reference sequence). CDR3 protein: CASSNDRGLAETQYF. CDR3 nucleotides: TGTGCCAGCAGCAACGACAGGGGGCTTGCGGAGACCCAGTACTTC.

The sample holds many counts of this clonotype. V and J are TRBV20-1 and TRBJ2-5; 9 bases map to TRBD1. V was clipped by 3 bases and J by 4 bases; unmatched bases: 6. Per the germline V gene, CDR1 is DFQATT and CDR2 is SNEGSKA (reference sequence). This CDR3 contains 14 residues. CDR3 coding DNA: TGCAGTGCTAGTGCCGGGACAGGGAGAGAGACCCAGTACTTC. This gives the protein CSASAGTGRETQYF.

The rearrangement links TRBV6-2 or TRBV6-3 to TRBJ2-1; 8 nucleotides agree with TRBD1. This CDR3 has 15 residues. The germline CDR1 and CDR2 sequences are MNHEY and SVGEGT. After removal of 6 bases from V and 1 base from J, the junction contained 5 bases not matched to a gene. The CDR3 DNA follows: TGTGCCAGCAGCCATACAGGGGGTTCCTACAATGAGCAGTTCTTC. This gives the protein CASSHTGGSYNEQFF.

This clonotype occurred many times. The chain has TRBV7-2 and TRBJ1-2; D ambiguous. The CDR3 spans 12 residues. V shed 5 bases and J shed 5 bases, with 9 bases lying between them. CDR1 and CDR2 from the germline V gene are SGHTA and FQGNSA. The CDR3 region has the DNA TGTGCCAGCAGCCTAACCTTATATGGCTACACCTTC. Residues: CASSLTLYGYTF.

The chain recombines TRBV29-1 with TRBJ2-3, with TRBD1 identical over 7 bases. This CDR3 has 14 amino acids. The V and J ends lost 6 bases and 0 bases, in that order; junction bases with no gene match: 6. The germline V gene has CDR1 SQVTM and CDR2 ANQGSEA. The CDR3 DNA reads TGCAGCGTCTTCGACAGGGTCAGCACAGATACGCAGTATTTT. This translates into CSVFDRVSTDTQYF.

This clonotype was seen many times. CDR3: CASSQVWGAGQPQHF. For the CDR3, the DNA is TGTGCCAGCAGCCAAGTATGGGGGGCCGGTCAGCCCCAGCATTTT. The rearrangement joins TRBV3-1 to TRBJ1-5; the D gene is possibly TRBD1 (6 bases). V was trimmed by 1 base and J by 6 bases, leaving 13 bases between them. The CDR3 has 15 residues. The germline V gene has CDR1 LGHDT and CDR2 YNNKEL (reference sequence).

This clonotype was detected many times. This chain links TRBV6-2 or TRBV6-3 with TRBJ1-1, with D unclear. Germline V CDR1 and CDR2: MNHEY, SVGEGT. There are 16 residues in the CDR3. Trimming stripped 1 base from V and 5 bases from J, with 17 bases between. The CDR3 loop is CASSYYSITGVTEAFF. CDR3 coding DNA: TGTGCCAGCAGTTACTACAGTATTACGGGTGTGACTGAAGCTTTCTTT.

The rearrangement joins TRBV19 to TRBJ1-2; no clear D gene. With 6 bases removed from V and 7 bases from J, the gap between germline ends came to 15 bases. Germline V lookup: CDR1 LNHDA, CDR2 SQIVND (reference sequence). The CDR3 loop spans 13 amino acids. The CDR3 DNA reads TGTGCCAGTAGGCCGCGGCAGGCGGGTGGCTACACCTTC. Translation gives CASRPRQAGGYTF. Full variable domain (remainder filled in from reference TRBV19 and TRBJ1-2): DGGITQSPKYLFRKEGQNVTLSCEQNLNHDAMYWYRQDPGQGLRLIYYSQIVNDFQKGDIAEGYSVSREKKESFPLTVTSAQKNPTAFYLCASRPRQAGGYTFGSGTRLTVV.

This clonotype was detected only a few times. The chain employs TRBV7-2 and TRBJ2-1, with no clear D. The germline V and J ends were trimmed by 2 bases and 2 bases, with 10 bases remaining between them. The CDR3 extends over 15 amino acids. The germline CDR1 and CDR2 sequences are SGHTA and FQGNSA. CDR3 loop: CASSLTPVAYNEQFF. CDR3 bases: TGTGCCAGCAGCTTAACACCCGTCGCCTACAATGAGCAGTTCTTC.

This clonotype came up many times. V is TRBV4-1 and J is TRBJ1-1; D remains ambiguous. The germline V and J ends were trimmed by 0 bases and 5 bases, with 10 bases remaining between them. The CDR3 runs 14 residues. Germline CDR1 reads MGHRA; CDR2 reads YSYEKL. The CDR3 region is CASSQDPAGTEAFF. Here the CDR3 DNA reads TGCGCCAGCAGCCAAGATCCCGCGGGGACTGAAGCTTTCTTT.

This clonotype is termed medium-sized (0.01 to 0.1%). The chain couples TRBV10-3 to TRBJ2-7; 7 bases match TRBD1. This CDR3 is 14 amino acids long. CDR1 is ENHRY and CDR2 is SYGVKD in the germline V gene. V gave up 11 bases and J gave up 3 bases; unmatched junction bases: 13. CDR3 nucleotides: TGTGCCGGGGCCGCCGGCCAGGGGGTCTACGAGCAGTACTTC. It specifies CAGAAGQGVYEQYF.

This clonotype was detected only a few times. The rearrangement links TRBV28 to TRBJ1-1; no reliable D call. The CDR3 totals 15 residues. CDR1 is MDHEN and CDR2 is SYDVKM in the germline V gene. V was cut by 3 bases and J by 2 bases, with 13 bases left in between. CDR3 in DNA: TGTGCCAGCAGTTTGGCGGATGCGCTCAACACTGAAGCTTTCTTT. Translation gives CASSLADALNTEAFF.

This clonotype has only a few counts. This sequence joins TRBV6-2 or TRBV6-3 and TRBJ1-2; D not resolved. Trimming took 2 bases from V and 4 from J, leaving 11 bases between them. The CDR3 sequence is 14 residues long. Germline values: CDR1 MNHEY, CDR2 SVGEGT. The CDR3 loop reads CASSYGLWSYGYTF. The CDR3 DNA sequence: TGTGCCAGCAGTTACGGACTGTGGAGCTATGGCTACACCTTC.

There are many counts of this clonotype. The chain employs TRBV11-2 and TRBJ1-2; D perhaps matches TRBD1 (5 bases). The CDR3 length is 15 residues. The V end lost 6 bases, the J end lost 4 bases, and 18 bases lay between the germline ends. The V gene's germline CDR1 is SGHAT and CDR2 FQNNGV. The CDR3 bases are TGTGCCAGCAGATCTCTTGGGGACTATTCCTATGGCTACACCTTC. Translated, it gives CASRSLGDYSYGYTF. Drawing the rest from reference TRBV11-2 and TRBJ1-2, the complete variable domain is EAGVAQSPRYKIIEKRQSVAFWCNPISGHATLYWYQQILGQGPKLLIQFQNNGVVDDSQLPKDRFSAERLKGVDSTLKIQPAKLEDSAVYLCASRSLGDYSYGYTFGSGTRLTVV.

This clonotype was observed at least ten times. V gene TRBV20-1 combines with J gene TRBJ1-3; no firm D call. The CDR3 extends over 12 amino acids. The V and J ends lost 4 bases and 3 bases respectively, with 7 bases between them. Germline V CDR1 and CDR2: DFQATT, SNEGSKA (reference sequence). This CDR3 reads CSAILDGNTIYF. For the CDR3, the DNA is TGCAGTGCTATATTGGATGGAAACACCATATATTTT.

The V gene is TRBV3-1, the J gene TRBJ2-5; 9 nucleotides match TRBD2. The CDR3 contains 14 residues. Trimming took 0 bases from V and 7 from J; bases not matched to a gene: 3. CDR1 is LGHDT and CDR2 is YNNKEL in the germline V gene (reference sequence). The CDR3 reads CASSQDVLAGTQYF. CDR3 DNA sequence: TGTGCCAGCAGCCAAGACGTACTAGCGGGGACCCAGTACTTC.

This clonotype was found many times. This sequence joins TRBV4-2 and TRBJ2-3; 14 nucleotides agree with TRBD2. There are 18 residues in the CDR3. J was trimmed by 6 bases and V by 0 bases; bases with no gene match: 8. CDR1 LGHNA and CDR2 YNFKEQ come from the germline V gene. The CDR3 bases are TGTGCCAGCAGCCAAGATCGACTAGCGGGGGGGCCAGGGGATACGCAGTATTTT. Translating it yields CASSQDRLAGGPGDTQYF.

In its sample, this clonotype ranks as medium-sized (0.01 to 0.1%). The rearrangement links TRBV7-9 to TRBJ2-2; 7 bases line up with TRBD2. The CDR3 loop spans 16 amino acids. CDR1 and CDR2 from the germline V gene are SEHNR and FQNEAQ (reference sequence). The ends lost 0 bases at V and 3 bases at J; junction bases unmatched: 4. The CDR3 nucleotides read TGTGCCAGCAGCTTAGCAGCGGGGCGATACACCGGGGAGCTGTTTTTT. It translates to CASSLAAGRYTGELFF.

This clonotype was picked up many times. In DNA, the CDR3 is TGCAGCGTTGCCTTTACCGGGGGATACGAGCAGTACTTC. This gives the protein CSVAFTGGYEQYF. The chain couples TRBV29-1 to TRBJ2-7, with D possibly TRBD2 on 6 matching bases. Germline CDR1 reads SQVTM; CDR2 reads ANQGSEA. Trimming took 4 bases from V and 4 from J, leaving 14 bases between them. The CDR3 has 13 amino acids.

This chain connects TRBV2 to TRBJ1-1, with unresolved D. The V and J ends lost 8 bases and 3 bases respectively, with 13 bases between them. The CDR3 spans 13 residues. Germline V lookup: CDR1 SNHLY, CDR2 FYNNEI. The CDR3 DNA is TGTGCCAGCGGCATTATGGGGTACACTGAAGCTTTCTTT. Its translation: CASGIMGYTEAFF.

The V gene is TRBV27, the J gene TRBJ2-3; D gene ambiguous. V was cut by 3 bases and J by 0 bases, with 7 bases left in between. CDR1 and CDR2 from the germline V gene are MNHEY and SMNVEV (reference sequence). The CDR3 length is 14 residues. The CDR3 reads CASSLSVSTDTQYF. CDR3 nucleotide sequence: TGTGCCAGCAGTTTGTCCGTTAGCACAGATACGCAGTATTTT.

This clonotype was counted ten times or more. This sequence joins TRBV7-6 and TRBJ1-2; 7 bases are shared with TRBD1. The V gene end was trimmed by 2 bases and the J gene end by 4 bases; junction bases not matched to a gene: 13. The germline gives CDR1 SGHVS, CDR2 FNYEAQ. The CDR3 length is 17 residues. This CDR3 is CASSLRTGPRFPYGYTF. The CDR3, as DNA: TGTGCCAGCAGCTTACGGACAGGCCCTCGGTTCCCCTATGGCTACACCTTC.

This clonotype was detected many times. The chain joins TRBV4-3 to TRBJ1-2; possibly TRBD1 for D (5 bases). The CDR3 sequence is 14 residues long. V was pared by 0 bases and J by 4 bases, with 9 bases between. Germline CDR1 and CDR2: LGHNA and YSLEER. The CDR3 here is CASSQEGRGYGYTF. DNA of the CDR3: TGCGCCAGCAGCCAAGAGGGTAGGGGCTATGGCTACACCTTC.

Many counts were recorded for this clonotype. The V gene is TRBV27, the J gene TRBJ2-3; TRBD2 might be the D (6 bases). Germline-derived CDR1 and CDR2 are MNHEY and SMNVEV (reference sequence). This CDR3 has 14 residues. V lost 5 bases to trimming and J lost 2 bases, with 11 bases between them. The CDR3 here is CASSRTGVTDTQYF. The CDR3 nucleotides read TGTGCCAGCAGTAGAACGGGGGTCACAGATACGCAGTATTTT.

This clonotype was detected many times. The chain employs TRBV5-1 and TRBJ2-4; 11 bases align to TRBD2. The CDR3 spans 14 residues. The V segment lost 4 bases and the J segment 9 bases; nucleotides outside the gene matches: 6. Germline CDR1 is SGHRS and CDR2 is YFSETQ. In nucleotides, the CDR3 is TGCGCCAGCAGCAGTAGCGGGGGGGCAGGCATTCAGTACTTC. This codes for CASSSSGGAGIQYF.